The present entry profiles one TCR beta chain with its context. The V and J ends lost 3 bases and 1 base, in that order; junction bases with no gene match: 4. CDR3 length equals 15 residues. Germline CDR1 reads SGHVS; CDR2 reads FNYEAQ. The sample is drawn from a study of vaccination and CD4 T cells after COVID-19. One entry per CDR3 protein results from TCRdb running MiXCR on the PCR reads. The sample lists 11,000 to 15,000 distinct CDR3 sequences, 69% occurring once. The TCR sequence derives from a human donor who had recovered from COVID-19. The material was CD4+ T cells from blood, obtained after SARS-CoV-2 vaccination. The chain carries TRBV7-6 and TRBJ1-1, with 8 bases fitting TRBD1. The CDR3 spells CASSFWTGQNTEAFF. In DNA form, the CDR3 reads TGTGCCAGCAGCTTTTGGACAGGGCAGAACACTGAAGCTTTCTTT.